A single sample is the source of the 28 T cell receptor beta chains below, sequenced in a study of OX40 agonist ivuxolimab in advanced cancers. The protocol was immunoSEQ multiplex PCR, while the TCRdb copy is restricted to in-frame clones and leaves out a portion. The table lists 15,000 to 20,000 clones, roughly 80% of them singletons. The sequencing here drew on CD4+ or CD8+ T cells sorted from blood, taken in a trial of the OX40 agonist ivuxolimab. The source of these receptors is an adult with an advanced solid tumor such as melanoma, head and neck, liver or kidney cancer.

The chain has TRBV7-9 and TRBJ2-3; 14 nucleotides line up with TRBD2. The germline CDR1 and CDR2 sequences are SEHNR and FQNEAQ (reference sequence). J was trimmed by 1 base and V by 3 bases; bases with no gene match: 3. The CDR3 consists of 17 residues. The CDR3 DNA sequence: TGTGCCAGCAGCTTGCTGACTAGCGGGAGGGGCACAGATACGCAGTATTTT. It codes for CASSLLTSGRGTDTQYF.

V is TRBV18 and J is TRBJ1-1, with D maybe TRBD1 (6 bases). V was trimmed by 3 bases and J by 3 bases, leaving 14 bases between them. The germline V gene encodes CDR1 KGHSH and CDR2 LQKENI. This CDR3 region has 15 residues. CDR3 amino acids: CASSPLGGAYTEAFF. CDR3 DNA: TGTGCCAGCTCACCCCTGGGGGGGGCGTACACTGAAGCTTTCTTT.

The V gene is TRBV27, the J gene TRBJ2-3; D is possibly TRBD1 or TRBD2 (5 bases each). This CDR3 has 13 residues. From germline, CDR1 is MNHEY and CDR2 SMNVEV (reference sequence). The V gene lost 5 bases and the J gene lost 9 bases, with 15 bases spanning the gap. The DNA for the CDR3 is TGTGCCAGCAGTCTGGACGGGGCTAGCACGCAGTATTTT. Protein sequence: CASSLDGASTQYF.

The V gene is TRBV5-5, the J gene TRBJ2-3; D gene ambiguous. Trimming shortened V by 5 bases and J by 2 bases, and 9 bases separated the two germline ends. CDR1 and CDR2 from the germline V gene are SGHKS and YYEKEE (reference sequence). The CDR3 covers 13 residues. CDR3 sequence: CASSSGYTDTQYF. CDR3 coding DNA: TGTGCCAGCAGTTCCGGGTACACAGATACGCAGTATTTT.

The chain uses TRBV9 and TRBJ2-2; D might be TRBD1 or TRBD2, each matching 5 bases. Germline lookup yields CDR1 SGDLS and CDR2 YYNGEE. CDR3 length equals 15 residues. Deletions cut 3 bases from V and 3 bases from J, with 12 bases between. The DNA of the CDR3 is TGTGCCAGCAGCGCCCGGGACCTAGACACCGGGGAGCTGTTTTTT. As protein: CASSARDLDTGELFF.

As for this clone: A much larger clonotype is one base distant, so this may be a read error. This chain joins TRBV28 and TRBJ2-7; D is uncertain. CDR1 MDHEN and CDR2 SYDVKM come from the germline V gene. This CDR3 has 16 amino acids. CDR3 loop: CASSWGWSFESCEQYF. CDR3 DNA sequence: TGTGCCAGCAGTTGGGGTTGGTCTTTCGAGTCCTGCGAGCAGTACTTC.

The table lists this clone with many counts. V is TRBV7-2 and J is TRBJ2-3, with a tentative D call TRBD2 (5 bases). The CDR3 is 15 residues long. Trimming left V 5 bases short and J 0 bases short, with 12 bases between. The germline V gene encodes CDR1 SGHTA and CDR2 FQGNSA. The CDR3 bases are TGTGCCAGCAGCCCCCAACTAGAGAGCACAGATACGCAGTATTTT. Amino acids: CASSPQLESTDTQYF.

By proportion, this clone is large (0.1 to 1%). The CDR3 sequence is CASSNSIDSYEQYF. DNA for the CDR3: TGTGCCAGCAGTAATAGTATAGATTCCTACGAGCAGTACTTC. This sequence joins TRBV7-2 and TRBJ2-7; D remains unclear. Trimming cost V 6 bases and J 1 base, with 13 bases left between them. The CDR3 loop spans 14 amino acids. The germline gives CDR1 SGHTA, CDR2 FQGNSA.

This clone was counted between two and nine times. This sequence joins TRBV5-4 and TRBJ1-4; no clear D. CDR1 and CDR2 (germline): SGHNT, YYREEE (reference sequence). V was shortened by 4 bases and J by 3 bases, with 7 bases between the two germline ends. The CDR3 has 13 residues. This CDR3 is CASSRVANEKLFF. Here the CDR3 DNA reads TGTGCCAGCAGCCGGGTGGCTAATGAAAAACTGTTTTTT.

This rearrangement joins TRBV5-1 to TRBJ2-7; D perhaps matches TRBD1 (5 bases). CDR1 SGHRS and CDR2 YFSETQ come from the germline V gene. The V gene lost 0 bases and the J gene lost 6 bases, with 7 bases spanning the gap. The CDR3 is 12 amino acids. The CDR3 reads CASSLGGGEQYF. The CDR3 DNA follows: TGCGCCAGCAGCTTGGGGGGCGGCGAGCAGTACTTC.

The chain recombines TRBV9 with TRBJ2-3; D is ambiguous. Germline CDR1 SGDLS, CDR2 YYNGEE. The V end was cut by 3 bases, the J end by 2 bases, with 4 bases between. The CDR3 contains 12 residues. The CDR3 sequence: CASSGLTDTQYF. In DNA form, the CDR3 reads TGTGCCAGCAGCGGGCTCACAGATACGCAGTATTTT.

The rearrangement links TRBV6-5 to TRBJ2-2; D gene unclear. The length of the CDR3 is 14 residues. Trimming removed 0 bases from V and 6 bases from J, with 8 bases in between. The germline V gene has CDR1 MNHEY and CDR2 SVGAGI. The CDR3 reads CASSYSKGSGELFF. The CDR3 nucleotides read TGTGCCAGCAGTTACTCGAAGGGCTCCGGGGAGCTGTTTTTT.

This chain connects TRBV29-1 to TRBJ2-5; TRBD2 agrees at 14 bases. Germline loops: CDR1 SQVTM, CDR2 ANQGSEA. The CDR3 has 14 residues. J was trimmed by 5 bases and V by 7 bases; bases with no gene match: 6. In nucleotides, the CDR3 is TGCAGCGGCGGGACTAGCGGGAGTGAGGAGACCCAGTACTTC. Translation: CSGGTSGSEETQYF.

This clone has just a few counts. This rearrangement joins TRBV7-9 to TRBJ2-7; D might be TRBD1 or TRBD2, each matching 8 bases. The CDR3 has 16 residues. Trimming stripped 5 bases from V and 2 bases from J, with 19 bases between. CDR1 is SEHNR, CDR2 FQNEAQ, per germline (reference sequence). CDR3 bases: TGTGCCAGCAGCCCCACCGGGAGGGGACAGGCCTACGAGCAGTACTTC. Protein product: CASSPTGRGQAYEQYF. Drawing the rest from reference TRBV7-9 and TRBJ2-7, the complete variable domain is DTGVSQNPRHKITKRGQNVTFRCDPISEHNRLYWYRQTLGQGPEFLTYFQNEAQLEKSRLLSDRFSAERPKGSFSTLEIQRTEQGDSAMYLCASSPTGRGQAYEQYFGPGTRLTVT.

The V call is TRBV27, the J call TRBJ2-5; D is perhaps TRBD1 (6 bases). CDR3 length equals 13 residues. CDR1 MNHEY and CDR2 SMNVEV come from the germline V gene (reference sequence). The V end lost 5 bases, the J end lost 5 bases, and 12 bases lay between the germline ends. Here the CDR3 reads CASSLTGYETQYF. CDR3 coding DNA: TGTGCCAGCAGTCTTACAGGGTACGAGACCCAGTACTTC.

This clone is deemed medium-sized. The chain joins TRBV2 to TRBJ2-7, with 8 positions matching TRBD2. CDR1 and CDR2 (germline): SNHLY, FYNNEI. The CDR3 consists of 14 residues. V lost 2 bases, J lost 6 bases, and 6 bases stayed unmatched. The CDR3 DNA sequence: TGTGCCAGCAGTGAACCGGGAGGGCCTGGCGAGCAGTACTTC. Its translation is CASSEPGGPGEQYF.

The chain joins TRBV6-4 to TRBJ2-7; maybe TRBD2 (5 bases). This CDR3 is built from 14 residues. Germline V CDR1 and CDR2: MRHNA, SNTAGT. Trimming left V 3 bases short and J 3 bases short, with 12 bases between. CDR3 residues: CASSEVAGDYEQYF. DNA for the CDR3: TGTGCCAGCAGTGAGGTAGCCGGGGACTACGAGCAGTACTTC.

The chain carries TRBV27 and TRBJ1-5, with D possibly being TRBD1 (6 bases). Trimming took 4 bases from V and 5 from J, leaving 12 bases between them. This CDR3 has 14 residues. CDR1 is MNHEY and CDR2 is SMNVEV in the germline V gene (reference sequence). This CDR3 reads CASSSGGPYQPQHF. DNA of the CDR3: TGTGCCAGCAGTTCTGGGGGGCCCTATCAGCCCCAGCATTTT.

This clone has only a few counts. The genes are TRBV29-1 and TRBJ1-1; the D is unclear. The germline V and J ends were trimmed by 7 bases and 5 bases, with 8 bases remaining between them. This CDR3 is 10 amino acids long. Per the germline V gene, CDR1 is SQVTM and CDR2 is ANQGSEA. The CDR3 spells CSAGWTEAFF. CDR3 coding DNA: TGCAGCGCCGGGTGGACTGAAGCTTTCTTT. Using reference TRBV29-1 and TRBJ1-1 for the parts outside the CDR3, the full variable domain is SAVISQKPSRDICQRGTSLTIQCQVDSQVTMMFWYRQQPGQSLTLIATANQGSEATYESGFVIDKFPISRPNLTFSTLTVSNMSPEDSSIYLCSAGWTEAFFGQGTRLTVV.

This clone came up a few times. The rearrangement uses TRBV19 and TRBJ1-6; D is possibly TRBD1 (5 bases). Germline values: CDR1 LNHDA, CDR2 SQIVND (reference sequence). V lost 3 bases, J lost 5 bases, and 5 bases lay in between. The CDR3 extends over 13 amino acids. CDR3 residues: CASSMTDNSPLHF. The DNA for the CDR3 is TGTGCCAGTAGTATGACAGATAATTCACCCCTCCACTTT.

The V gene is TRBV27, the J gene TRBJ2-1; D gene uncertain. Trimming stripped 8 bases from V and 5 bases from J, with 13 bases between. CDR1 is MNHEY, CDR2 SMNVEV, per germline (reference sequence). The CDR3 length is 13 residues. CDR3 nucleotide sequence: TGTGCCAGCGCCAGGCGGATAAACAATGAGCAGTTCTTC. This sequence encodes CASARRINNEQFF.

CDR3 nucleotides: TGTGCCAGTAGTAGGGGATATGAAGCTTTCTTT. It yields the protein CASSRGYEAFF. The chain recombines TRBV19 with TRBJ1-1, with unresolved D. Germline lookup yields CDR1 LNHDA and CDR2 SQIVND (reference sequence). This CDR3 spans 11 amino acids. V lost 4 bases and J 7 bases, leaving 7 bases between the germline ends.

V is TRBV2 and J is TRBJ1-2; D remains ambiguous. The germline CDR1 and CDR2 sequences are SNHLY and FYNNEI. The length of the CDR3 is 12 residues. With 4 bases removed from V and 4 bases from J, the gap between germline ends came to 7 bases. CDR3 residues: CASSGRSYGYTF. The CDR3, as DNA: TGTGCCAGCAGTGGAAGGAGCTATGGCTACACCTTC.

This clone has only a few counts. The gene calls are TRBV21-1 and TRBJ2-3; TRBD1 is the table's D call and was not checked against the DNA. TRBV21-1 constitutes a pseudogene. This CDR3 region has 13 residues. The CDR3 loop is CASRTVMQDTQYF. CDR3 nucleotides: TGTGCCAGCAGGACAGTCATGCAAGATACGCAGTATTTT.

The V and J genes are TRBV15 and TRBJ2-7, with 11 bases that match TRBD2. Germline V gene data show CDR1 as LNHNV and CDR2 as YYDKDF (reference sequence). The V segment lost 4 bases and the J segment 2 bases; nucleotides outside the gene matches: 4. The CDR3 is made up of 15 amino acids. The DNA for the CDR3 is TGTGCCACCAGCATTAGCGGGGGGGGTCCCTACGAGCAGTACTTC. As protein: CATSISGGGPYEQYF.

The chain joins TRBV5-8 to TRBJ1-1; D unresolved. The germline gives CDR1 SGHTS, CDR2 YDEGEE. V was trimmed by 1 base and J by 0 bases, leaving 10 bases between them. This CDR3 spans 15 amino acids. CDR3 loop: CASSLMFQLNTEAFF. DNA for the CDR3: TGTGCCAGCAGCTTGATGTTCCAGTTGAACACTGAAGCTTTCTTT.

This clone came up a few times. J is TRBJ1-4 and V is TRBV2; D is possibly TRBD1 (5 bases). The V and J ends lost 6 bases and 8 bases respectively, with 16 bases between them. There are 14 residues in the CDR3. CDR1 is SNHLY, CDR2 FYNNEI, per germline. The CDR3: CASSEAGVYEKLFF. The CDR3 DNA reads as TGTGCCAGCAGCGAGGCGGGGGTCTACGAAAAACTGTTTTTT.

In this sample, this clone turned up once. The chain is built from TRBV6-1 and TRBJ1-1, with no clear D. The CDR3 sequence is 14 residues long. Germline assignment: CDR1 MNHNS and CDR2 SASEGT. V lost 8 bases to trimming and J lost 0 bases, with 13 bases between them. CDR3 coding DNA: TGTGCCAGCTCGGTTTCAGCTATGAACACTGAAGCTTTCTTT. Its protein product is CASSVSAMNTEAFF.